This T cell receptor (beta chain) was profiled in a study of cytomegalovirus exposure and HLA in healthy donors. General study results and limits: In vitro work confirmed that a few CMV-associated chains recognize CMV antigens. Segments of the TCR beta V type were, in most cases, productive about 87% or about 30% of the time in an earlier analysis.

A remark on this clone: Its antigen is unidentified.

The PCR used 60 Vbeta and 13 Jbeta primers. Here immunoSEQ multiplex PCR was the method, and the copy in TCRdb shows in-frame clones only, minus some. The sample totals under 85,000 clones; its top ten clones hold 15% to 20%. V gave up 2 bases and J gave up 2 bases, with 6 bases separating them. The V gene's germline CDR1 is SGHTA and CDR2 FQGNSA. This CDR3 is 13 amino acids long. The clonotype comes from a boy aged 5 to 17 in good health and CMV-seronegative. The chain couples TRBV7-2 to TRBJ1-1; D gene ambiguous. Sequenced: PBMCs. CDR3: CASSLPGNTEAFF. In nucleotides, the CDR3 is TGTGCCAGCAGCTTACCGGGTAACACTGAAGCTTTCTTT.